This TCR beta chain was observed in a study of identical twins. Unique molecular identifiers were present on the cDNA, which also gained a universal primer site by template switching. TCRdb used MiXCR to reprocess the 5' RACE reads, holding one entry per CDR3 protein. The repertoire holds hundreds of thousands of distinct CDR3 sequences, with about 12% as singletons. Many counts were recorded for this clonotype. With V trimmed by 4 bases and J by 6 bases, 3 bases remained unmatched. CDR1 and CDR2 (germline): SGHRS, YFSETQ. The CDR3 has 14 residues. These data also featured in a second study, about yellow fever vaccine responses in identical twins.

The sequence derives from a woman between 18 and 29 years old in good health. The gene calls are TRBV5-1 and TRBJ1-4, with 10 bases lining up with TRBD1. The sequencing sample was made of PBMCs. CDR3 protein: CASSADRGDEKLFF. The CDR3 nucleotides read TGCGCCAGCAGCGCGGACAGGGGGGATGAAAAACTGTTTTTT.